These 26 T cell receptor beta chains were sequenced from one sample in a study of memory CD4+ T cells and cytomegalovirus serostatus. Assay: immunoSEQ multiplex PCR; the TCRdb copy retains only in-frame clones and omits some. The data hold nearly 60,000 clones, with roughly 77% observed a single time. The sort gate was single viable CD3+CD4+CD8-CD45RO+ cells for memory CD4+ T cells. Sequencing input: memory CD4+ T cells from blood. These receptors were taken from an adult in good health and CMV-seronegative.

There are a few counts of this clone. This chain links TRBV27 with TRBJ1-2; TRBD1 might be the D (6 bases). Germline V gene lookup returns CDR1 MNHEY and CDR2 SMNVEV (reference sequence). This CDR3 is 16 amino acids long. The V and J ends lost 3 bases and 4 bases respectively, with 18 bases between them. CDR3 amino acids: CASSFHTGRGGYGYTF. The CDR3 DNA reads TGTGCCAGCAGTTTCCACACAGGGAGAGGAGGCTATGGCTACACCTTC.

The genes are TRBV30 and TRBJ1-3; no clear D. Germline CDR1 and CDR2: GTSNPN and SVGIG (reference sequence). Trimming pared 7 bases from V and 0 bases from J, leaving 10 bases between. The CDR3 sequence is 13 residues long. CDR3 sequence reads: CALDGHSGNTIYF. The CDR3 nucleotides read TGTGCCTTGGACGGCCACTCTGGAAACACCATATATTTT. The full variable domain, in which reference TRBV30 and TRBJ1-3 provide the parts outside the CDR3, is SQTIHQWPATLVQPVGSPLSLECTVEGTSNPNLYWYRQAAGRGLQLLFYSVGIGQISSEVPQNLSASRPQDRQFILSSKKLLLSDSGFYLCALDGHSGNTIYFGEGSWLTVV.

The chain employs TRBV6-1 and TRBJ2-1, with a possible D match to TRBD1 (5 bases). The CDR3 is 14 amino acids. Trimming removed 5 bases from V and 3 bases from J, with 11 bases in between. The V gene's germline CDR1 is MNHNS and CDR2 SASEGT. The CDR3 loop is CASSLQVLYNEQFF. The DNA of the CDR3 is TGTGCCAGCAGTCTACAGGTTCTCTACAATGAGCAGTTCTTC.

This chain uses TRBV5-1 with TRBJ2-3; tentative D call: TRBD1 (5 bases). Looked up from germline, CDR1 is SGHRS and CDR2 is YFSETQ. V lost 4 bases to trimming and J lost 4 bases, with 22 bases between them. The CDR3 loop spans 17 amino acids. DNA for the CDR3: TGCGCCAGCAGCCCCGTCCCCCAGGGAATAGGGTCAGATACGCAGTATTTT. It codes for CASSPVPQGIGSDTQYF.

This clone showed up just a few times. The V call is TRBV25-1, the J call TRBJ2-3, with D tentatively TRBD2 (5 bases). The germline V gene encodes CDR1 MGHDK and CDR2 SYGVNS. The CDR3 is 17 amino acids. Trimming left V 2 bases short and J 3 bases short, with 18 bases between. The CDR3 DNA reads TGTGCCAGCAGTGAACCCTCTGCACGAGGGATAACAGATACGCAGTATTTT. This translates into CASSEPSARGITDTQYF. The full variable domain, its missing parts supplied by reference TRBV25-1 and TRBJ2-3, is EADIYQTPRYLVIGTGKKITLECSQTMGHDKMYWYQQDPGMELHLIHYSYGVNSTEKGDLSSESTVSRIRTEHFPLTLESARPSHTSQYLCASSEPSARGITDTQYFGPGTRLTVL.

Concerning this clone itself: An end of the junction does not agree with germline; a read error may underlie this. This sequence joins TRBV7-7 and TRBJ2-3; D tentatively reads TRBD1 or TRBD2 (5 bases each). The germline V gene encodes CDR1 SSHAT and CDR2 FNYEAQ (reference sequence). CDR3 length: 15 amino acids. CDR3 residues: CASSLGPTSTDTQYF. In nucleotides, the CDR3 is TGTGCTAGCAGCCTGGGACCTACTAGCACAGATACGCAGTATTTT.

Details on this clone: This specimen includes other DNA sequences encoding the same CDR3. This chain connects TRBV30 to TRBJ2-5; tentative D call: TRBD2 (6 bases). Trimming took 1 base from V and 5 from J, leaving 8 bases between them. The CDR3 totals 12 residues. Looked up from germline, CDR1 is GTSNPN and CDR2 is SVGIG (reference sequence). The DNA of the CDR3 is TGTGCCTGGAGTGAGGGGAGGGAGACCCAGTACTTC. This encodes CAWSEGRETQYF.

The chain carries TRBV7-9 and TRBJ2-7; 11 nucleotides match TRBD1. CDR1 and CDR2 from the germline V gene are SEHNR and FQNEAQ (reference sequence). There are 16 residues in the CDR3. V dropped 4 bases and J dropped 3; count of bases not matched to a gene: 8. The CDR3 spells CASSSDLGTGGYEQYF. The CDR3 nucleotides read TGTGCCAGCAGCTCCGACCTCGGGACAGGGGGCTACGAGCAGTACTTC.

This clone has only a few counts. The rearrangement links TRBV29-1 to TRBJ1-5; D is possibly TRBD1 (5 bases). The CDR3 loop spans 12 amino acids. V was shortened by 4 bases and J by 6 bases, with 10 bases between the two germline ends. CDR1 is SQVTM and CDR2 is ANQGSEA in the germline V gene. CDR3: CSVGGEAQPQHF. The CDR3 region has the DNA TGCAGCGTTGGGGGGGAGGCTCAGCCCCAGCATTTT.

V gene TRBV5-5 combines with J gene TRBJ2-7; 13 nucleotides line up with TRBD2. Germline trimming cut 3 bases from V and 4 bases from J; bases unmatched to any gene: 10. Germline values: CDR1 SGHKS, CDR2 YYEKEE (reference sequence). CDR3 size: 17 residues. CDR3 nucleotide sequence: TGTGCCAGCAGCTCGAAAGGACTAGCGGGAGCGTTGTACGAGCAGTACTTC. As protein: CASSSKGLAGALYEQYF.

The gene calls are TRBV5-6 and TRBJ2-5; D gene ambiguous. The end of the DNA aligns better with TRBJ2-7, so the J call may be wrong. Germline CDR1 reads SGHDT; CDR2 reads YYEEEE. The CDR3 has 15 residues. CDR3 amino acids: CASSSLRMPPHEQYF. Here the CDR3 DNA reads TGTGCCAGCAGCTCTCTCAGGATGCCGCCCCACGAGCAGTACTTC.

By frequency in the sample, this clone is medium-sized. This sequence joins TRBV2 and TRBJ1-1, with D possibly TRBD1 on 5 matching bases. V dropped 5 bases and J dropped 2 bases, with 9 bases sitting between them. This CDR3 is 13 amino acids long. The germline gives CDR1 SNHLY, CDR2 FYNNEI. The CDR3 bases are TGTGCCAGCAGTTACGACAGCAACACTGAAGCTTTCTTT. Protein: CASSYDSNTEAFF.

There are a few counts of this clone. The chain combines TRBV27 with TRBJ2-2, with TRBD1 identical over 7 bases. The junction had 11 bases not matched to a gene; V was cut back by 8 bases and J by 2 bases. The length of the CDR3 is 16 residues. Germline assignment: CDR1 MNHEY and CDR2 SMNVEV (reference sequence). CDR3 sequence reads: CASRTPAGGNTGELFF. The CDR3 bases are TGTGCCAGCCGCACCCCCGCAGGGGGAAACACCGGGGAGCTGTTTTTT.

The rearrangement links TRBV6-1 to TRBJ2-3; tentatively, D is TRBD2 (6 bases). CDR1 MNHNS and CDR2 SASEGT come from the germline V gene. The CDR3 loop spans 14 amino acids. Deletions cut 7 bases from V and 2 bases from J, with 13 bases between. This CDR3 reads CASTLGGDTDTQYF. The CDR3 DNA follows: TGTGCCAGCACCCTAGGAGGGGACACAGATACGCAGTATTTT.

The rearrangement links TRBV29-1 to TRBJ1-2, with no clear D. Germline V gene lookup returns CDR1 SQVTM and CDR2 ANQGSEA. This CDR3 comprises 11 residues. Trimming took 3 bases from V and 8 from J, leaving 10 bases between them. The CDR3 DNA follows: TGCAGCGTTGACGGGGTGCGAGGCTACACCTTC. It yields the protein CSVDGVRGYTF.

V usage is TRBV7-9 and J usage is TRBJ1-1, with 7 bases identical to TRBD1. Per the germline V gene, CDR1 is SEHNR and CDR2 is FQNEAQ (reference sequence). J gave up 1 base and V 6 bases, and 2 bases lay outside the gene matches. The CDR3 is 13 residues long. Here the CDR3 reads CASRRTGNTEAFF. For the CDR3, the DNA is TGTGCCAGCAGGAGGACAGGGAACACTGAAGCTTTCTTT.

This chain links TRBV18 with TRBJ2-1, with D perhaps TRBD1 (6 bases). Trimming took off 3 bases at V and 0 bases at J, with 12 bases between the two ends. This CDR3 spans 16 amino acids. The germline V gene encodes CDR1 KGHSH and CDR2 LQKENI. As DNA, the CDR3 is TGTGCCAGCTCACCGACAGGAACAAGCTCCTACAATGAGCAGTTCTTC. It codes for CASSPTGTSSYNEQFF.

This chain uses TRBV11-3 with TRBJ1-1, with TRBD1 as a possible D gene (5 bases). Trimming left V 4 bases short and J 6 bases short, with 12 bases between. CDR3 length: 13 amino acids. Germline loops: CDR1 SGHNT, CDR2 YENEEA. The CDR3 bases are TGTGCCAGCAGCTCCCCCAGGGTTCCTGAAGCTTTCTTT. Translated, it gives CASSSPRVPEAFF.

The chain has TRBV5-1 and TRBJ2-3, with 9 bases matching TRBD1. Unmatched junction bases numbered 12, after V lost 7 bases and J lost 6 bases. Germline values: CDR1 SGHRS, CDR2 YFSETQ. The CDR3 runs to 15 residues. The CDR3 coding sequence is TGCGCCAGCGGGGTCGGGACAGGGCAGGTGGATACGCAGTATTTT. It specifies CASGVGTGQVDTQYF.

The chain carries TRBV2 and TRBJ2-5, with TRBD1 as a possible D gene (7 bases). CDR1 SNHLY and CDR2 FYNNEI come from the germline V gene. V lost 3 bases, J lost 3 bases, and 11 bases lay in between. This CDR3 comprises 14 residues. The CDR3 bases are TGTGCCAGCAGTGATCAGGGGGGAGAAGAGACCCAGTACTTC. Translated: CASSDQGGEETQYF.

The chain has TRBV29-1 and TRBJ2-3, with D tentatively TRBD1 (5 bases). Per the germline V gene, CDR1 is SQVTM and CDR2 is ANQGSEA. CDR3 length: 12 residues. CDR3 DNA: TGCACCATGAAGGGGAGCACAGATACGCAGTATTTT. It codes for CTMKGSTDTQYF.

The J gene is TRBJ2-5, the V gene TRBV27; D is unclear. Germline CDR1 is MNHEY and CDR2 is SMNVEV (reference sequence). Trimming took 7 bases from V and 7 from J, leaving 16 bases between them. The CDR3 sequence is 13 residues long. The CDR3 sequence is CASTAGPGATQYF. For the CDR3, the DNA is TGTGCCAGCACCGCCGGGCCCGGCGCGACCCAGTACTTC.

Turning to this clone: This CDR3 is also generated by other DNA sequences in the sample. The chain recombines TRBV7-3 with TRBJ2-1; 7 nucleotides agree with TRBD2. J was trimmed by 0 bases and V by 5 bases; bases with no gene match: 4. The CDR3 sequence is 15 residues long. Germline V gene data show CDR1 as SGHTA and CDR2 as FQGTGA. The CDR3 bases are TGTGCCAGCAGCAGGAGCGGGGTCTCCTACAATGAGCAGTTCTTC. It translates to CASSRSGVSYNEQFF.

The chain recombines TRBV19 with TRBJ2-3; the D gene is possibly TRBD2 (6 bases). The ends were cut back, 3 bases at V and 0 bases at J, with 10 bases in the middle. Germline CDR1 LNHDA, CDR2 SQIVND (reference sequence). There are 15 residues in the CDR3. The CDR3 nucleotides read TGTGCCAGTAGTATCCGGAGGGCTAGCACAGATACGCAGTATTTT. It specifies CASSIRRASTDTQYF.

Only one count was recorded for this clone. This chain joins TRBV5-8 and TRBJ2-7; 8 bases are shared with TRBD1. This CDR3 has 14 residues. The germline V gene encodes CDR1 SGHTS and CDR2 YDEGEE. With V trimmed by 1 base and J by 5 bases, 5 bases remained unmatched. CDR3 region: CASSLHRGSNEQYF. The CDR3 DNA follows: TGTGCCAGCAGCTTGCACAGGGGGAGCAACGAGCAGTACTTC.

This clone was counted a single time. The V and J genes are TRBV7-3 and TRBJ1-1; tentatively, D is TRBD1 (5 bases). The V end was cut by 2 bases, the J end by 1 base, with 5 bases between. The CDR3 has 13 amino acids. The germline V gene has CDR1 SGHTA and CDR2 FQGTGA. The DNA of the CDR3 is TGTGCCAGCAGCTTAGGACAGAACACTGAAGCTTTCTTT. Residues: CASSLGQNTEAFF.